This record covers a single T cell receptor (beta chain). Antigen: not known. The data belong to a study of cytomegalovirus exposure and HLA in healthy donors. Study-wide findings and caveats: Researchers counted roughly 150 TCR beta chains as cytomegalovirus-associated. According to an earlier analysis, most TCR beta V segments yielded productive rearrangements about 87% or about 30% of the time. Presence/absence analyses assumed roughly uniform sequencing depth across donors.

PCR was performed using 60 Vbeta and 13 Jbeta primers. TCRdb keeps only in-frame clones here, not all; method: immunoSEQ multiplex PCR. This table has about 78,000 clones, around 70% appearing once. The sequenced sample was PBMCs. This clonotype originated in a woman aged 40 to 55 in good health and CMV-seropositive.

The CDR3 DNA reads as TGTGCCGGCACTGGGACAGGGGGTTATGGCTACACCTTC. Translating it yields CAGTGTGGYGYTF. The chain employs TRBV30 and TRBJ1-2; TRBD1 agrees at 11 bases. J was trimmed by 5 bases and V by 8 bases; bases with no gene match: 7. From germline, CDR1 is GTSNPN and CDR2 SVGIG (reference sequence). The CDR3 spans 13 residues.